What follows are 20 T cell receptor beta chains derived from one specimen sequenced in a study of vaccination and CD4 T cells after COVID-19. No antigens are known for them. This sample's treatment: roughly 10-day PBMC culture with coronavirus spike peptide pools or control peptides (ViraFEST assay). Sequence data for DNA of cultured CD4+ T cells were generated by the Oncomine TCR Beta short-read assay. TCRdb itself ran the PCR reads through MiXCR, one entry per CDR3 protein. The sample lists just over 14,000 distinct CDR3 sequences, approximately 53% occurring once. The sequencing sample was made of CD4+ T cells from blood, cultured in vitro. These receptors were obtained from a human donor who had recovered from COVID-19.

The chain couples TRBV30 to TRBJ2-3, with D unresolved. Germline V gene sequence: CDR1 GTSNPN, CDR2 SVGIG (reference sequence). V was shortened by 3 bases and J by 4 bases, with 8 bases between the two germline ends. This CDR3 region has 12 residues. Here the CDR3 reads CAWRTLADTQYF. The CDR3, as DNA: TGTGCCTGGAGAACCCTAGCAGATACGCAGTATTTT.

The rearrangement links TRBV27 to TRBJ2-3; 14 bases agree with TRBD2. CDR3 length: 17 residues. J gave up 7 bases and V 6 bases, and 12 bases lay outside the gene matches. The germline CDR1 and CDR2 sequences are MNHEY and SMNVEV (reference sequence). Written as DNA, the CDR3 is TGTGCCAGCAGCGCGGGACTAGCGGGAGTGGGCGTGTATACGCAGTATTTT. This encodes CASSAGLAGVGVYTQYF.

This clonotype showed up just a few times. CDR3 amino acids: CASTEGPPQETQYF. The CDR3 DNA reads as TGTGCCAGCACCGAGGGTCCCCCTCAAGAGACCCAGTACTTC. This rearrangement joins TRBV7-9 to TRBJ2-5, with D maybe TRBD2 (5 bases). Germline CDR1 and CDR2: SEHNR and FQNEAQ (reference sequence). V lost 7 bases and J lost 2, with 14 bases in between. The CDR3 consists of 14 residues. Together with reference TRBV7-9 and TRBJ2-5, the CDR3 gives the full variable domain: DTGVSQNPRHKITKRGQNVTFRCDPISEHNRLYWYRQTLGQGPEFLTYFQNEAQLEKSRLLSDRFSAERPKGSFSTLEIQRTEQGDSAMYLCASTEGPPQETQYFGPGTRLLVL.

DNA for the CDR3: TGTGCCAGCAGCTTAGGAGTGGCCACCATCTCTGGGGCCAACGTCCTGACTTTC. Translated: CASSLGVATISGANVLTF. The chain joins TRBV7-2 to TRBJ2-6; D remains unclear. The CDR3 contains 18 residues. CDR1 and CDR2 (germline): SGHTA, FQGNSA. The V end lost 1 base, the J end lost 0 bases, and 13 bases lay between the germline ends.

This clonotype appeared a few times. The V call is TRBV19, the J call TRBJ1-5; no clear D gene. V was clipped by 2 bases and J by 3 bases, with 8 bases between them. Per the germline V gene, CDR1 is LNHDA and CDR2 is SQIVND (reference sequence). This CDR3 comprises 14 residues. In DNA, the CDR3 is TGTGCCAGTAGTATATCAGGCGACAATCAGCCCCAGCATTTT. This translates into CASSISGDNQPQHF.

This CDR3 is CASSFNRGQANVLTF. The CDR3 DNA reads as TGTGCCAGCAGCTTTAACAGGGGGCAGGCCAACGTCCTGACTTTC. This sequence joins TRBV7-9 and TRBJ2-6, with 9 nucleotides matching TRBD1. CDR1 and CDR2 from the germline V gene are SEHNR and FQNEAQ (reference sequence). This CDR3 is built from 15 residues. After removal of 3 bases from V and 6 bases from J, the junction contained 3 bases not matched to a gene.

The chain combines TRBV6-5 with TRBJ2-1, with 8 bases fitting TRBD2. CDR1 is MNHEY, CDR2 SVGAGI, per germline. The CDR3 totals 17 residues. J gave up 6 bases and V 0 bases, and 10 bases lay outside the gene matches. CDR3 in amino acids: CASSYSIASGSGNEQFF. The CDR3, as DNA: TGTGCCAGCAGTTACTCGATCGCCAGCGGGAGTGGCAATGAGCAGTTCTTC.

This chain joins TRBV27 and TRBJ2-1, with 7 bases that match TRBD2. The CDR3 is 13 residues long. V dropped 0 bases and J dropped 14; count of bases not matched to a gene: 7. Germline V gene lookup returns CDR1 MNHEY and CDR2 SMNVEV (reference sequence). The CDR3: CASSLSPGLAEFF. CDR3 bases: TGTGCCAGCAGTTTATCTCCAGGGCTAGCGGAGTTCTTC.

This clonotype was seen a few times. Germline and junction disagree at one end, which may indicate a read error. The rearrangement links TRBV10-2 to TRBJ2-5; 9 nucleotides align to TRBD2. This CDR3 spans 16 amino acids. CDR1 and CDR2 (germline): WSHSY, SAAADI. The CDR3, as DNA: TGCGCCAGCAGGGAGTTAGCGGGAGTGTCCTACGAGACCCAGTACTTC. Translation gives CASRELAGVSYETQYF.

This chain links TRBV19 with TRBJ2-5; D not resolved. Germline V CDR1 and CDR2: LNHDA, SQIVND (reference sequence). V shed 5 bases and J shed 1 base, with 11 bases lying between them. The CDR3 covers 14 residues. The CDR3 protein is CASSPGPLQETQYF. CDR3 bases: TGTGCCAGTAGTCCTGGACCCCTCCAAGAGACCCAGTACTTC.

The rearrangement joins TRBV6-1 to TRBJ2-2, with 10 bases fitting TRBD1. Looked up from germline, CDR1 is MNHNS and CDR2 is SASEGT. The CDR3 is 14 residues long. The V and J ends lost 6 bases and 6 bases, in that order; junction bases with no gene match: 4. CDR3 sequence: CASSRQGAAGELFF. CDR3 coding DNA: TGTGCCAGCAGCCGACAGGGGGCCGCCGGGGAGCTGTTTTTT.

The DNA of the CDR3 is TGTGCCAGCAGCAAGGTTACGGAGACCCAGTACTTC. It translates to CASSKVTETQYF. The chain links TRBV7-9 to TRBJ2-5; no reliable D call. Germline V gene data show CDR1 as SEHNR and CDR2 as FQNEAQ (reference sequence). The CDR3 runs 12 residues. The germline V and J ends were trimmed by 5 bases and 5 bases, with 9 bases remaining between them.

The rearrangement joins TRBV24-1 to TRBJ2-3, with D unclear. This CDR3 contains 13 residues. Germline V lookup: CDR1 KGHDR, CDR2 SFDVKD. V lost 3 bases to trimming and J lost 8 bases, with 11 bases between them. CDR3 amino acids: CATSDPRLGTQYF. CDR3 nucleotides: TGTGCCACCAGTGATCCTCGCTTAGGTACGCAGTATTTT.

The CDR3 protein is CASREPGQEDIQYF. DNA for the CDR3: TGTGCCAGCAGAGAACCGGGACAGGAGGACATTCAGTACTTC. The V and J genes are TRBV6-2 or TRBV6-3 and TRBJ2-4, with 8 bases identical to TRBD1. The CDR3 sequence is 14 residues long. The trim removed 6 bases at V and 8 bases at J, leaving 9 bases unmatched. CDR1 and CDR2 from the germline V gene are MNHEY and SVGEGT.

The V and J genes are TRBV19 and TRBJ2-1; maybe TRBD2 (6 bases). The CDR3 consists of 11 residues. Trimming shortened V by 7 bases and J by 8 bases, and 9 bases separated the two germline ends. From germline, CDR1 is LNHDA and CDR2 SQIVND (reference sequence). This CDR3 reads CASTRLDEQFF. The CDR3 DNA follows: TGTGCCAGTACCCGACTAGATGAGCAGTTCTTC.

This CDR3 reads CASSFDSGIYNEQFF. The CDR3, as DNA: TGTGCCAGCAGCTTCGATAGCGGTATTTACAATGAGCAGTTCTTC. The genes are TRBV7-2 and TRBJ2-1, with a tentative D call TRBD2 (6 bases). The CDR3 has 15 amino acids. Per germline, CDR1 SGHTA and CDR2 FQGNSA. V shed 3 bases and J shed 4 bases, with 13 bases lying between them.

V and J are TRBV7-3 and TRBJ2-2; D is uncertain. V gave up 1 base and J gave up 7 bases, with 7 bases separating them. Looked up from germline, CDR1 is SGHTA and CDR2 is FQGTGA. The CDR3 runs 13 residues. Here the CDR3 DNA reads TGTGCCAGCAGCTTAAACGGTTACGGGGAGCTGTTTTTT. This gives the protein CASSLNGYGELFF.

This chain connects TRBV7-6 to TRBJ2-1; tentative D call: TRBD2 (6 bases). The germline gives CDR1 SGHVS, CDR2 FNYEAQ. The V and J ends lost 5 bases and 7 bases respectively, with 21 bases between them. The CDR3 loop spans 16 amino acids. CDR3 nucleotides: TGTGCCAGCAGCAGGGGTGGTAGCGGCGCTCATAATGAGCAGTTCTTC. Its translation is CASSRGGSGAHNEQFF.

The chain's CDR3 is CASSAPRKGAAGYEQYF. The DNA for the CDR3 is TGTGCCAGCAGTGCACCAAGGAAGGGGGCTGCGGGGTACGAGCAGTACTTC. The chain links TRBV27 to TRBJ2-7; D perhaps matches TRBD1 (7 bases). The germline CDR1 and CDR2 sequences are MNHEY and SMNVEV (reference sequence). The CDR3 extends over 17 amino acids. V was cut by 5 bases and J by 4 bases, with 24 bases left in between.

The V and J genes are TRBV5-1 and TRBJ1-1; D gene uncertain. The V gene lost 0 bases and the J gene lost 0 bases, with 6 bases spanning the gap. The CDR3 totals 14 residues. Germline CDR1 SGHRS, CDR2 YFSETQ. CDR3 coding DNA: TGCGCCAGCAGCTTGGGACGGCTGAACACTGAAGCTTTCTTT. Amino acid sequence: CASSLGRLNTEAFF. The whole variable domain, remainder taken from reference TRBV5-1 and TRBJ1-1, is KAGVTQTPRYLIKTRGQQVTLSCSPISGHRSVSWYQQTPGQGLQFLFEYFSETQRNKGNFPGRFSGRQFSNSRSEMNVSTLELGDSALYLCASSLGRLNTEAFFGQGTRLTVV.